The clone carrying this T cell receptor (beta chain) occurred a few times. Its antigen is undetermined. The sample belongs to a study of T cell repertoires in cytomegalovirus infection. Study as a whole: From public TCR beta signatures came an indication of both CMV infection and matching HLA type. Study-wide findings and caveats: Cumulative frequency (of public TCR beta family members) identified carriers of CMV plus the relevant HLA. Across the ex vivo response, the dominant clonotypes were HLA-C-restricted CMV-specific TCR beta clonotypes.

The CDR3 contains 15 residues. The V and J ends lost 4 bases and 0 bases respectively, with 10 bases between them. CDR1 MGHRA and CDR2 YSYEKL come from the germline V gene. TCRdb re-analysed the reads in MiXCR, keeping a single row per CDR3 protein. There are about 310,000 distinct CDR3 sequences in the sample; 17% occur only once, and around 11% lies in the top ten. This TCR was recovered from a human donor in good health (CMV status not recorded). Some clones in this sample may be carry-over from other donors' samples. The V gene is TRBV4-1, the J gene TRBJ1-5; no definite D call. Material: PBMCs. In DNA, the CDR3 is TGCGCCAGCAGCCCTTATTCCTATAGCAATCAGCCCCAGCATTTT. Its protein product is CASSPYSYSNQPQHF.